A single sample is the source of the 28 T cell receptor beta chains below, sequenced in a study of early stage breast cancer tumors. The protocol was immunoSEQ multiplex PCR, while the TCRdb copy is restricted to in-frame clones and leaves out a portion. The data contain 39,000 or so clones, about 78% of them singletons. Sequenced input: blood. Receptors originate from a person aged 50-59 years with breast cancer.

V is TRBV11-2 and J is TRBJ2-1; TRBD1 matches 9 bases. The germline gives CDR1 SGHAT, CDR2 FQNNGV. With 5 bases clipped from V and 8 bases from J, the junction kept 7 bases outside the gene matches. The CDR3 runs to 14 residues. The CDR3 DNA reads as TGTGCCAGCAGCCCAACGGACAGGGGTTATGAGCAGTTCTTC. Translating gives CASSPTDRGYEQFF.

The genes are TRBV11-2 and TRBJ2-1, with a weak D call TRBD2 (6 bases). The germline gives CDR1 SGHAT, CDR2 FQNNGV. This CDR3 region has 16 residues. V gave up 3 bases and J gave up 4 bases, with 16 bases separating them. CDR3 sequence (DNA): TGTGCCAGCAGCTTGAGCTCCAGCGGGCGGTACAATGAGCAGTTCTTC. Its translation is CASSLSSSGRYNEQFF.

The rearrangement links TRBV2 to TRBJ2-2; TRBD2 matches 15 bases. The CDR3 is 16 residues long. V trimming: 8 bases; J trimming: 6 bases; junction bases outside the gene matches: 7. Germline V gene sequence: CDR1 SNHLY, CDR2 FYNNEI. The CDR3 DNA sequence: TGTGCCAGCTCGGGGACTAGCGGGGGGTTCGCCGGGGAGCTGTTTTTT. It is translated as CASSGTSGGFAGELFF. The full variable domain, with the rest looked up from reference TRBV2 and TRBJ2-2, is EPEVTQTPSHQVTQMGQEVILRCVPISNHLYFYWYRQILGQKVEFLVSFYNNEISEKSEIFDDQFSVERPDGSNFTLKIRSTKLEDSAMYFCASSGTSGGFAGELFFGEGSRLTVL.

The chain combines TRBV11-3 with TRBJ1-2; D is ambiguous. CDR3 length: 14 residues. Trimming left V 3 bases short and J 0 bases short, with 8 bases between. Germline assignment: CDR1 SGHNT and CDR2 YENEEA. The CDR3 protein is CASSFGRTNYGYTF. DNA for the CDR3: TGTGCCAGCAGCTTTGGCAGAACTAACTATGGCTACACCTTC.

This clone was counted only a few times. A read error may produce the germline difference seen at one junction end. V gene TRBV7-7 combines with J gene TRBJ2-5; 9 nucleotides agree with TRBD1. Per the germline V gene, CDR1 is SSHAT and CDR2 is FNYEAQ (reference sequence). This CDR3 spans 15 amino acids. The chain's CDR3 is CASSVGPTGGETQYF. DNA of the CDR3: TGTGCTAGCAGCGTGGGACCGACAGGGGGAGAGACCCAGTACTTC.

This rearrangement joins TRBV5-8 to TRBJ2-7; perhaps TRBD1 as D (6 bases). The V gene lost 4 bases and the J gene lost 3 bases, with 14 bases spanning the gap. Per the germline V gene, CDR1 is SGHTS and CDR2 is YDEGEE. CDR3 length: 14 amino acids. The CDR3 loop reads CASSPGWTDYEQYV. CDR3 bases: TGTGCCAGCAGCCCTGGATGGACAGACTACGAGCAGTACGTC.

The J gene is TRBJ2-1, the V gene TRBV29-1, with 7 nucleotides matching TRBD1. The CDR3 consists of 11 residues. V lost 5 bases, J lost 16 bases, and 11 bases stayed unmatched. Germline V lookup: CDR1 SQVTM, CDR2 ANQGSEA. CDR3 sequence (DNA): TGCAGCGTTCCGGAAAAGGGGGCGCGATTCTTC. It yields the protein CSVPEKGARFF.

The gene calls are TRBV6-6 and TRBJ2-7; 8 bases are shared with TRBD1. The CDR3 sequence is 14 residues long. The V gene's germline CDR1 is MNHNY and CDR2 SVGAGI (reference sequence). J lost 2 bases, V lost 10 bases, and 10 bases had no gene match. The CDR3 nucleotides read TGTGCCACCAAACAGGGGGGCTCACCCTACGAGCAGTACTTC. It specifies CATKQGGSPYEQYF.

The chain carries TRBV6-5 and TRBJ2-2; the match to TRBD2 covers 10 bases. CDR3 length: 16 amino acids. Germline loops: CDR1 MNHEY, CDR2 SVGAGI. V lost 4 bases, J lost 4 bases, and 6 bases stayed unmatched. DNA of the CDR3: TGTGCCAGCAGTTTACAAGCGGGGGGGTTCACCGGGGAGCTGTTTTTT. Translating it yields CASSLQAGGFTGELFF.

The J gene is TRBJ2-3, the V gene TRBV23-1; 12 bases are shared with TRBD2. Being an ORF, TRBV23-1 has a function that is uncertain. The CDR3 spans 18 residues. Trimming cost V 2 bases and J 5 bases; bases outside gene matches: 11. CDR3 protein: CASSQASGTSGSGDTQYF. CDR3 bases: TGCGCCAGCAGTCAAGCTTCCGGGACTAGCGGGTCCGGAGATACGCAGTATTTT.

The genes are TRBV30 and TRBJ1-4, with D tentatively TRBD1 (5 bases). The germline gives CDR1 GTSNPN, CDR2 SVGIG (reference sequence). The V and J ends lost 8 bases and 8 bases respectively, with 18 bases between them. This CDR3 has 13 residues. In DNA, the CDR3 is TGTGCCCCCCGGGGGGGTTATTGGGAAAAACTGTTTTTT. It specifies CAPRGGYWEKLFF.

This chain connects TRBV6-1 to TRBJ1-6; the match to TRBD1 covers 8 bases. Germline CDR1 reads MNHNS; CDR2 reads SASEGT. This CDR3 comprises 15 residues. Trimming cost V 7 bases and J 5 bases; bases outside gene matches: 7. The CDR3 is CASTLQGENNSPLHF. The DNA of the CDR3 is TGTGCCAGCACTCTACAGGGGGAAAATAATTCACCCCTCCACTTT.

A note on this clone: A read error may account for a junction end that differs from germline. The genes are TRBV7-6 and TRBJ1-1, with D perhaps matching TRBD1 (6 bases). This CDR3 region has 14 residues. Germline values: CDR1 SGHVS, CDR2 FNYEAQ. CDR3 sequence: CASSLEWGGTGLRF. In DNA, the CDR3 is TGTGCCAGCAGCTTAGAATGGGGGGGCACGGGGCTTCGGTTT.

This clone was picked up a small number of times. The V and J genes are TRBV19 and TRBJ2-4; the match to TRBD1 covers 9 bases. CDR1 is LNHDA and CDR2 is SQIVND in the germline V gene (reference sequence). The V gene end was trimmed by 7 bases and the J gene end by 9 bases; junction bases not matched to a gene: 7. The CDR3 is made up of 13 amino acids. The CDR3 DNA reads as TGTGCCAGTAACAGGGACAGGGACGGCATTCAGTACTTC. Translating it yields CASNRDRDGIQYF.

V usage is TRBV29-1 and J usage is TRBJ2-2; tentative D call: TRBD1 (6 bases). V was clipped by 8 bases and J by 5 bases, with 18 bases between them. CDR3 size: 14 residues. CDR1 is SQVTM and CDR2 is ANQGSEA in the germline V gene. The CDR3 protein is CSLYSGVGTGELFF. CDR3 bases: TGCAGCTTATATTCAGGGGTTGGGACCGGGGAGCTGTTTTTT.

The gene calls are TRBV6-4 and TRBJ2-7; possibly TRBD2 for D (7 bases). Between the trimmed V and J ends, which lost 4 bases and 5 bases, there was a span of 18 bases. Germline CDR1 and CDR2: MRHNA and SNTAGT. The CDR3 runs to 15 residues. DNA of the CDR3: TGTGCCAGCAGTGGAGGGAGGGGGTGGAGGGACGAGCAGTACGTC. Translated, it gives CASSGGRGWRDEQYV.

This chain links TRBV6-1 with TRBJ1-4; 7 bases map to TRBD1. Per germline, CDR1 MNHNS and CDR2 SASEGT. CDR3 length: 15 residues. After removal of 0 bases from V and 7 bases from J, the junction contained 5 bases not matched to a gene. CDR3 loop: CASSEAQGVGEKLFF. CDR3 nucleotides: TGTGCCAGCAGTGAAGCCCAGGGGGTAGGTGAAAAACTGTTTTTT.

The chain links TRBV5-1 to TRBJ1-2, with 10 bases matching TRBD1. The germline V gene encodes CDR1 SGHRS and CDR2 YFSETQ. The J segment lost 6 bases and the V segment lost 6 bases, leaving 11 bases of the junction unmatched. CDR3 length equals 15 residues. The CDR3 loop is CASNPVQGQGDGYTF. CDR3 DNA: TGCGCCAGCAACCCGGTACAAGGACAGGGGGATGGCTACACCTTC.

The rearrangement links TRBV7-8 to TRBJ2-1; 9 bases map to TRBD1. V shed 0 bases, J shed 8 bases, and the junction held 5 bases outside the gene matches. The CDR3 has 15 residues. Germline V gives CDR1 SGHVS, CDR2 FQNEAQ. This chain's CDR3 is CASSLAEDRGYEQFF. CDR3 DNA sequence: TGTGCCAGCAGCTTAGCTGAGGACAGGGGTTATGAGCAGTTCTTC. The variable domain in full, completed from reference TRBV7-8 and TRBJ2-1, reads GAGVSQSPRYKVAKRGQDVALRCDPISGHVSLFWYQQALGQGPEFLTYFQNEAQLDKSGLPSDRFFAERPEGSVSTLKIQRTQQEDSAVYLCASSLAEDRGYEQFFGPGTRLTVL.

As DNA, the CDR3 is TGCGCCAGCAGCTTGGAGCAGGGGCGCATCGGCACTGAAGCTTTCTTT. Its protein product is CASSLEQGRIGTEAFF. This rearrangement joins TRBV5-1 to TRBJ1-1, with TRBD1 as a possible D gene (6 bases). Germline V gene sequence: CDR1 SGHRS, CDR2 YFSETQ. The CDR3 spans 16 residues. Trimming took off 0 bases at V and 4 bases at J, with 16 bases between the two ends.

V and J are TRBV6-1 and TRBJ1-2; 7 positions match TRBD1. The germline CDR1 and CDR2 sequences are MNHNS and SASEGT. V was clipped by 6 bases and J by 5 bases; unmatched bases: 3. This CDR3 has 12 residues. CDR3 sequence reads: CASRDRPYGYTF. CDR3 DNA sequence: TGTGCCAGCAGGGACAGGCCTTATGGCTACACCTTC.

The chain employs TRBV5-1 and TRBJ1-3, with D possibly being TRBD1 (5 bases). V lost 3 bases and J lost 3, with 16 bases in between. CDR3 length: 16 residues. CDR1 and CDR2 from the germline V gene are SGHRS and YFSETQ. The CDR3 DNA sequence: TGCGCCAGCAGCTCGTTGGGGCCCGAAGGTGGAAACACCATATATTTT. Translated: CASSSLGPEGGNTIYF.

The gene calls are TRBV25-1 and TRBJ2-7; possibly TRBD1 for D (6 bases). Trimming pared 5 bases from V and 0 bases from J, leaving 14 bases between. Germline assignment: CDR1 MGHDK and CDR2 SYGVNS. This CDR3 contains 15 residues. The CDR3 nucleotides are TGTGCCAGCAGTCCTCACACAGGGACCTCCTACGAGCAGTACTTC. Translated, it gives CASSPHTGTSYEQYF.

The rearrangement uses TRBV5-5 and TRBJ1-3, with D hard to call. CDR3 length: 15 amino acids. V was cut by 2 bases and J by 1 base, with 10 bases left in between. Germline assignment: CDR1 SGHKS and CDR2 YYEKEE (reference sequence). CDR3 sequence reads: CASSLGLTSGNTIYF. Here the CDR3 DNA reads TGTGCCAGCAGCTTAGGACTAACTTCTGGAAACACCATATATTTT.

CDR3 in amino acids: CASSASSGITYEQYF. In DNA, the CDR3 is TGTGCCAGCAGCGCATCTAGCGGGATTACCTACGAGCAGTACTTC. V and J are TRBV11-3 and TRBJ2-7; 9 positions match TRBD2. This CDR3 contains 15 residues. In germline, CDR1 is SGHNT, CDR2 YENEEA. V lost 5 bases, J lost 2 bases, and 7 bases stayed unmatched.

The chain uses TRBV29-1 and TRBJ1-2, with 10 positions matching TRBD1. Germline CDR1 is SQVTM and CDR2 is ANQGSEA. The ends lost 4 bases at V and 5 bases at J; junction bases unmatched: 4. The length of the CDR3 is 13 residues. The CDR3 protein is CSVVGDRGYGYTF. The CDR3 DNA is TGCAGCGTTGTTGGGGACAGGGGTTATGGCTACACCTTC.

V usage is TRBV19 and J usage is TRBJ2-7; D is ambiguous. This CDR3 is 15 amino acids long. CDR1 and CDR2 from the germline V gene are LNHDA and SQIVND (reference sequence). V gave up 0 bases and J gave up 5 bases, with 14 bases separating them. DNA of the CDR3: TGTGCCAGTAGTATAGAAATAGGAATCAGGAACGAGCAGTACTTC. Amino acid sequence: CASSIEIGIRNEQYF. The full variable domain, in which reference TRBV19 and TRBJ2-7 provide the parts outside the CDR3, is DGGITQSPKYLFRKEGQNVTLSCEQNLNHDAMYWYRQDPGQGLRLIYYSQIVNDFQKGDIAEGYSVSREKKESFPLTVTSAQKNPTAFYLCASSIEIGIRNEQYFGPGTRLTVT.

Here the CDR3 DNA reads TGCGCCAGCAGCACGGGGACAAGCTCTGGAAACACCATATATTTT. It specifies CASSTGTSSGNTIYF. The chain has TRBV5-1 and TRBJ1-3; a weak D match, TRBD1 (6 bases). Germline CDR1 SGHRS, CDR2 YFSETQ. V dropped 4 bases and J dropped 0 bases, with 11 bases sitting between them. This CDR3 contains 15 residues.